The clone carrying this TCR beta chain was found many times. The data stem from a study of Graves' ophthalmopathy and Graves' hyperthyroidism. Study-wide background: Peripheral blood collection took place at initial diagnosis, before any treatment.

Using RNA transcripts, the TCR beta CDR3 regions were amplified. Amplification began with first-round RT-PCR using HTBI primers, then second-round multiplex PCR was performed. In TCRdb, the multiplex PCR reads were re-called with MiXCR into one record per CDR3 protein. The repertoire holds 150,000 to 200,000 distinct CDR3 sequences, roughly two fifths seen once, with about 9.5% in the top ten. Trimming stripped 3 bases from V and 5 bases from J, with 8 bases between. There are 12 residues in the CDR3. Germline V gene data show CDR1 as GTSNPN and CDR2 as SVGIG (reference sequence). The chain links TRBV30 to TRBJ1-3; D remains ambiguous. The sequence was obtained from a man between 25 and 39 years old with Graves' ophthalmopathy. Sequencing was carried out using peripheral blood. The CDR3 spells CAWSGSRNTIYF. The CDR3, as DNA: TGTGCCTGGAGCGGAAGCAGAAACACCATATATTTT. The complete variable domain, with remaining parts taken from reference TRBV30 and TRBJ1-3, reads SQTIHQWPATLVQPVGSPLSLECTVEGTSNPNLYWYRQAAGRGLQLLFYSVGIGQISSEVPQNLSASRPQDRQFILSSKKLLLSDSGFYLCAWSGSRNTIYFGEGSWLTVV.